This T cell receptor (beta chain) was sequenced in a study of T cell responses to AZD1222 COVID-19 vaccine. Worth noting for this clone: The antigen is unknown.

Study-wide findings and caveats: Clonal diversity was possibly underestimated, and the donors were mostly white British, with more females. Dominant at 160-218 and 743-854, vaccine-associated CD4 TCRs also spanned spike. There were repertoire samples only from the period after the peak T cell response.

The protocol was immunoSEQ multiplex PCR, while the TCRdb copy is restricted to in-frame clones and leaves out a portion. The repertoire includes approximately 200,000 clones, 90% to 95% of them detected once, and 1.7% sits in the top ten. V was cut by 10 bases and J by 1 base, with 13 bases left in between. This CDR3 comprises 13 residues. Germline V lookup: CDR1 MDHEN, CDR2 SYDVKM. The sample in question was peripheral blood, obtained 28 days after the second dose of the MenACWY control vaccine. J is TRBJ1-2 and V is TRBV28; a weak D match, TRBD1 (6 bases). The sequence derives from an adult who received the MenACWY meningococcal vaccine as a control. The chain's CDR3 is CATWGARNYGYTF. The CDR3 DNA is TGTGCCACCTGGGGGGCTCGTAACTATGGCTACACCTTC.